The clone carrying this T cell receptor beta chain was observed a few times. These data originate in a study of blood T cell repertoires in COVID-19. Germline V gene lookup returns CDR1 MGHDK and CDR2 SYGVNS. The CDR3 length is 15 residues. V was clipped by 5 bases and J by 0 bases, with 11 bases between them. In the source study's methods: Researchers report that nucleated cell counts were estimated from reference gene primer amplification. The protocol was immunoSEQ multiplex PCR, while the TCRdb copy is restricted to in-frame clones and leaves out a portion. V and J calls and clone size come straight from that table; D and trimming were deduced from the DNA. Of about 49,000 clones in the sample, approximately 85% were seen once.

The TCR was taken from a human donor in a cohort sampled during active COVID-19. Material for sequencing was peripheral blood. The chain recombines TRBV25-1 with TRBJ2-1; no reliable D call. In DNA form, the CDR3 reads TGTGCCAGCAGTAACCCGACAAGCTCCTACAATGAGCAGTTCTTC. This encodes CASSNPTSSYNEQFF.